This is a list of T cell receptor beta chains from one sample in a study of cytomegalovirus exposure and HLA in healthy donors. Some clones are missing from TCRdb's copy, which holds only in-frame ones; the method was immunoSEQ multiplex PCR. Counted here are 120,000 or so clones, roughly 89% occurring once; the ten biggest clones make up around 2%. Sequencing was performed on PBMCs. The source of these receptors is a woman aged 18-30 years in good health and CMV-seronegative. Both conserved end residues are part of each CDR3. D genes are given only for firm matches. Expanded clones are given a class, and other clones once, few, many or no size at all.

D gene: TRBD2; J gene: TRBJ2-1; clone size: NA; V gene: TRBV5-4; CDR3 DNA: TGTGCCAGCGAAAGACTGAGCGGGGGGGCCAATGAGCAGTTCTTC; CDR3 protein: CASERLSGGANEQFF
D gene: NA; J gene: TRBJ2-5; clone size: NA; V gene: TRBV4-3; CDR3 DNA: TGCGCCAGCAGCCAAGACCCCTCGGGGGAGACCCAGTACTTC; CDR3 protein: CASSQDPSGETQYF
D gene: TRBD2; J gene: TRBJ2-3; clone size: few; V gene: TRBV20-1; CDR3 DNA: TGCAGTGCGTCGACTAGCACGCAGTATTTT; CDR3 protein: CSASTSTQYF
D gene: NA; J gene: TRBJ1-2; clone size: few; V gene: TRBV19; CDR3 DNA: TGTGCCAGTAGTATAGCGGGGAACTATGGCTACACCTTC; CDR3 protein: CASSIAGNYGYTF
D gene: TRBD2; J gene: TRBJ2-3; clone size: NA; V gene: TRBV27; CDR3 DNA: TGTGCCAGCAGCACAACCCTGGGACTAGCGGGGGCAGATACGCAGTATTTT; CDR3 protein: CASSTTLGLAGADTQYF
D gene: NA; J gene: TRBJ1-2; clone size: NA; V gene: TRBV2; CDR3 DNA: TGTGCCAGCAGTGATGGCCAGACACATGCCGGCTACACCTTC; CDR3 protein: CASSDGQTHAGYTF
D gene: TRBD1; J gene: TRBJ2-7; clone size: NA; V gene: TRBV5-1; CDR3 DNA: TGCGCCAGCAGCATGGGGACAGGGGACTACGAGCAGTACTTC; CDR3 protein: CASSMGTGDYEQYF
D gene: NA; J gene: TRBJ2-7; clone size: NA; V gene: TRBV28; CDR3 DNA: TGTGCCAGCAGTTCAAGGGGGTACGAGCAGTACTTC; CDR3 protein: CASSSRGYEQYF
D gene: NA; J gene: TRBJ1-6; clone size: NA; V gene: TRBV7-2; CDR3 DNA: TGTGCCAGCAGCCCCTATCCATCGAATTCACCCCTCCACTTT; CDR3 protein: CASSPYPSNSPLHF
D gene: NA; J gene: TRBJ2-3; clone size: NA; V gene: TRBV5-5; CDR3 DNA: TGTGCCAGCAGTCCCGGGACAAGCACAGATACGCAGTATTTT; CDR3 protein: CASSPGTSTDTQYF
D gene: TRBD1; J gene: TRBJ1-6; clone size: NA; V gene: TRBV6-6; CDR3 DNA: TGTGCCAGCAGTGGTATGGGGACAGAGGCTTCACCCCTCCACTTT; CDR3 protein: CASSGMGTEASPLHF
D gene: TRBD2; J gene: TRBJ2-3; clone size: NA; V gene: TRBV4-3; CDR3 DNA: TGCGCCAGCAGCCAAGCTCCCCTAGCGGGGGGCACAGATACGCAGTATTTT; CDR3 protein: CASSQAPLAGGTDTQYF
D gene: TRBD1; J gene: TRBJ1-4; clone size: NA; V gene: TRBV27; CDR3 DNA: TGTGCCAGCAGTTTATCAGGGGGCCGGGAAAAACTGTTTTTT; CDR3 protein: CASSLSGGREKLFF
D gene: TRBD1; J gene: TRBJ2-7; clone size: NA; V gene: TRBV10-2; CDR3 DNA: TGCGCCAGCAGTTACCGGGACAGCGGATTCTTC; CDR3 protein: CASSYRDSGFF
D gene: TRBD2; J gene: TRBJ2-6; clone size: NA; V gene: TRBV28; CDR3 DNA: TGTGCCAGCAGTTTAGGTGGGGGGGCTGGGGCCAACGTCCTGACTTTC; CDR3 protein: CASSLGGGAGANVLTF
D gene: NA; J gene: TRBJ1-1; clone size: NA; V gene: TRBV4-1; CDR3 DNA: TGCGCCAGCAGCCAAAGGGAGGGGGGCGTCACTGAAGCTTTCTTT; CDR3 protein: CASSQREGGVTEAFF
D gene: NA; J gene: TRBJ1-5; clone size: NA; V gene: TRBV19; CDR3 DNA: TGTGCCAGTAGTACAGGGCTTCGCCAGCCCCAGCATTTT; CDR3 protein: CASSTGLRQPQHF
D gene: NA; J gene: TRBJ1-3; clone size: NA; V gene: TRBV6-6; CDR3 DNA: TGTGCCAGCAGTTTGGGGGCCAGAGGAAACACCATATATTTT; CDR3 protein: CASSLGARGNTIYF
D gene: NA; J gene: TRBJ2-1; clone size: NA; V gene: TRBV27; CDR3 DNA: TGTGCCAGCACCTTGGGGGGAGGCAACTACAATGAGCAGTTCTTC; CDR3 protein: CASTLGGGNYNEQFF
D gene: NA; J gene: TRBJ2-7; clone size: NA; V gene: TRBV6-6; CDR3 DNA: TGTGCCAGCACCTTCGACTGGTCCTACGAGCAGTACTTC; CDR3 protein: CASTFDWSYEQYF
D gene: NA; J gene: TRBJ2-7; clone size: NA; V gene: TRBV27; CDR3 DNA: TGTGCCAGCAGTTTACCCCCTTTCGGCGAGCAGTACTTC; CDR3 protein: CASSLPPFGEQYF
D gene: NA; J gene: TRBJ1-5; clone size: NA; V gene: TRBV4-2; CDR3 DNA: TGTGCCAGCAGCCAAGCGATTTCGGGGGGAAATCAGCCCCAGCATTTT; CDR3 protein: CASSQAISGGNQPQHF
D gene: TRBD1; J gene: TRBJ1-2; clone size: NA; V gene: TRBV30; CDR3 DNA: TGTGCCTGGGGCCCGGGACAGGTGGTCGGAGGCTACACCTTC; CDR3 protein: CAWGPGQVVGGYTF
D gene: NA; J gene: TRBJ2-7; clone size: NA; V gene: TRBV5-4; CDR3 DNA: TGTGCCAGCAGCTTGGGCGGGGCTAACTCCTACGAGCAGTACTTC; CDR3 protein: CASSLGGANSYEQYF
D gene: NA; J gene: TRBJ2-1; clone size: NA; V gene: TRBV7-8; CDR3 DNA: TGTGCCAGCAGCTTCGAGTACAATGAGCAGTTCTTC; CDR3 protein: CASSFEYNEQFF
D gene: NA; J gene: TRBJ2-2; clone size: NA; V gene: TRBV18; CDR3 DNA: TGTGCCAGCTCACCAGTTGCAGGATACACCGGGGAGCTGTTTTTT; CDR3 protein: CASSPVAGYTGELFF
D gene: NA; J gene: TRBJ2-7; clone size: NA; V gene: TRBV27; CDR3 DNA: TGTGCCAGCAGTGCCTGGACAGCCTACGAGCAGTACTTC; CDR3 protein: CASSAWTAYEQYF
D gene: NA; J gene: TRBJ1-2; clone size: few; V gene: TRBV29-1; CDR3 DNA: TGCAGCGGCAGAACTAACTATGGCTACACCTTC; CDR3 protein: CSGRTNYGYTF
D gene: NA; J gene: TRBJ1-1; clone size: NA; V gene: TRBV5-1; CDR3 DNA: TGCGCCAGCAGCTTGGAGGGGCGCATGAACACTGAAGCTTTCTTT; CDR3 protein: CASSLEGRMNTEAFF
D gene: NA; J gene: TRBJ1-2; clone size: NA; V gene: TRBV28; CDR3 DNA: TGTGCCAGCAGTCGGGACACCGTCTATGGCTACACCTTC; CDR3 protein: CASSRDTVYGYTF
D gene: TRBD2; J gene: TRBJ2-3; clone size: NA; V gene: TRBV10-1; CDR3 DNA: TGCGCCAGCAGTAGGACTAGCGGGGGCACAGATACGCAGTATTTT; CDR3 protein: CASSRTSGGTDTQYF
D gene: TRBD2; J gene: TRBJ2-5; clone size: NA; V gene: TRBV4-2; CDR3 DNA: TGTGCCAGCAGCCCCGTGCAGACTAGCGGGGGGGCTCTTACGGAGACCCAGTACTTC; CDR3 protein: CASSPVQTSGGALTETQYF
D gene: TRBD2; J gene: TRBJ2-2; clone size: NA; V gene: TRBV5-1; CDR3 DNA: TGCGCCAGCAGCTTCGGGGGGATGAACACCGGGGAGCTGTTTTTT; CDR3 protein: CASSFGGMNTGELFF
D gene: NA; J gene: TRBJ2-2; clone size: NA; V gene: TRBV7-9; CDR3 DNA: TGTGCCAGCAGCTTAGCCAGGGGGGACACCGGGGAGCTGTTTTTT; CDR3 protein: CASSLARGDTGELFF
D gene: TRBD2; J gene: TRBJ2-7; clone size: NA; V gene: TRBV23-1; CDR3 DNA: TGCGCCAGCAGTCGGTATAGCGGGAGAATTGGTTTTGGATACGAGCAGTACTTC; CDR3 protein: CASSRYSGRIGFGYEQYF
D gene: TRBD1; J gene: TRBJ1-6; clone size: few; V gene: TRBV9; CDR3 DNA: TGTGCCAGCGGGGGCAGGGGGCGAGCTGATTCACCCCTCCACTTT; CDR3 protein: CASGGRGRADSPLHF
D gene: NA; J gene: TRBJ2-5; clone size: NA; V gene: TRBV7-2; CDR3 DNA: TGTGCCAGCAGCTTAGAACGGCAGGGTCCGGGCCCCCAAGAGACCCAGTACTTC; CDR3 protein: CASSLERQGPGPQETQYF
D gene: TRBD2; J gene: TRBJ2-5; clone size: NA; V gene: TRBV7-9; CDR3 DNA: TGTGCCAGCCTCGGGACTAAAGAGACCCAGTACTTC; CDR3 protein: CASLGTKETQYF
D gene: TRBD1; J gene: TRBJ1-6; clone size: NA; V gene: TRBV25-1; CDR3 DNA: TGTGCCAGCAGTGGGGCAGGGGGGAATTCACCCCTCCACTTT; CDR3 protein: CASSGAGGNSPLHF
D gene: TRBD1; J gene: TRBJ2-7; clone size: once; V gene: TRBV7-8; CDR3 DNA: TGTGCCAGCAGCGTGAGGGGGACAGGGGGGTACGAGCAGTACTTC; CDR3 protein: CASSVRGTGGYEQYF
D gene: TRBD1; J gene: TRBJ1-2; clone size: NA; V gene: TRBV11-3; CDR3 DNA: TGTGCCAGCAGCACCCACAGGGGGGACTATGGCTACACCTTC; CDR3 protein: CASSTHRGDYGYTF